Listed here are 32 T cell receptor beta chains from one sample, sequenced in a study of shared clonotypes between healthy human individuals. Terminally differentiated effector memory CD45RA+ cells were excluded from the naive CD8 cells, which were CD45RO-negative and positively selected for CCR7. Generated by immunoSEQ multiplex PCR, the TCRdb table keeps only in-frame clones and is missing some. This table holds about 1,900,000 clones, around 96% found once. Specimen: naive CD8+ T cells sorted from blood. The receptors come from a man between 18 and 29 years old in good health.

The genes are TRBV6-1 and TRBJ1-4, with D unresolved. V was trimmed by 3 bases and J by 5 bases, leaving 25 bases between them. Germline V lookup: CDR1 MNHNS, CDR2 SASEGT. The CDR3 has 19 amino acids. The CDR3 loop is CASSEQSGGRLGPNEKLFF. The DNA for the CDR3 is TGTGCCAGCAGTGAGCAGTCCGGTGGGAGGTTAGGGCCCAATGAAAAACTGTTTTTT.

The rearrangement links TRBV11-2 to TRBJ1-6; D possibly corresponds to TRBD1 (5 bases). V lost 1 base and J 10 bases, leaving 11 bases between the germline ends. The CDR3 has 14 residues. In germline, CDR1 is SGHAT, CDR2 FQNNGV. The CDR3 DNA reads TGTGCCAGCAGCTTAGGCCAGGGCAGATCACCCCTCCACTTT. The encoded protein is CASSLGQGRSPLHF.

V usage is TRBV6-5 and J usage is TRBJ1-3; D call uncertain. V lost 0 bases to trimming and J lost 4 bases, with 4 bases between them. CDR3 length equals 13 residues. Per germline, CDR1 MNHEY and CDR2 SVGAGI. Written as DNA, the CDR3 is TGTGCCAGCAGTTACTCCCGGGGAAACACCATATATTTT. It translates to CASSYSRGNTIYF.

The count of this clone is one. The chain joins TRBV5-1 to TRBJ1-2, with TRBD1 matching 10 bases. This CDR3 spans 15 amino acids. CDR1 is SGHRS, CDR2 YFSETQ, per germline. The J segment lost 5 bases and the V segment lost 4 bases, leaving 8 bases of the junction unmatched. As DNA, the CDR3 is TGCGCCAGCAGCACCGGGACAGGGGTGGGGTATGGCTACACCTTC. The encoded protein is CASSTGTGVGYGYTF.

The chain employs TRBV27 and TRBJ1-2, with 7 bases that match TRBD1. Germline CDR1 reads MNHEY; CDR2 reads SMNVEV (reference sequence). Trimming at V came to 2 bases and at J to 3 bases, leaving 3 bases not matched to a gene. CDR3 length equals 14 residues. CDR3 region: CASSLRDSDYGYTF. In nucleotides, the CDR3 is TGTGCCAGCAGTTTAAGGGACAGCGACTATGGCTACACCTTC.

This clone was picked up one time. This chain links TRBV7-9 with TRBJ2-3, with 7 bases aligning to TRBD1. J gave up 4 bases and V 5 bases, and 15 bases lay outside the gene matches. The CDR3 is made up of 17 amino acids. Per germline, CDR1 SEHNR and CDR2 FQNEAQ (reference sequence). The CDR3 loop reads CASSGRGTDPWADTQYF. Here the CDR3 DNA reads TGTGCCAGCAGCGGAAGAGGGACAGACCCTTGGGCAGATACGCAGTATTTT.

The rearrangement joins TRBV13 to TRBJ2-7; D is undetermined. The CDR3 runs 11 residues. Germline CDR1 is PRHDT and CDR2 is FYEKMQ (reference sequence). Trimming pared 5 bases from V and 6 bases from J, leaving 8 bases between. This CDR3 is CASSLGTEQYF. The DNA for the CDR3 is TGTGCCAGCAGCCTGGGAACCGAGCAGTACTTC.

The rearrangement joins TRBV7-8 to TRBJ2-3; D unresolved. The CDR3 extends over 12 amino acids. With 5 bases removed from V and 6 bases from J, the gap between germline ends came to 9 bases. Germline V gives CDR1 SGHVS, CDR2 FQNEAQ. The CDR3 nucleotides are TGTGCCAGCAGCCAAGAAGGGGATACGCAGTATTTT. The encoded protein is CASSQEGDTQYF.

V gene TRBV9 combines with J gene TRBJ1-5, with D unresolved. V was cut by 4 bases and J by 6 bases, with 14 bases left in between. Germline CDR1 reads SGDLS; CDR2 reads YYNGEE. This CDR3 contains 14 residues. This chain's CDR3 is CASSPGEASQPQHF. CDR3 sequence (DNA): TGTGCCAGCAGCCCGGGCGAGGCAAGTCAGCCCCAGCATTTT.

In regard to this clone: The same CDR3 is also encoded by other DNA sequences in this sample. V usage is TRBV4-3 and J usage is TRBJ2-1, with a weak D call TRBD1 (6 bases). The CDR3 is 14 amino acids. CDR1 and CDR2 from the germline V gene are LGHNA and YSLEER. Trimming took off 0 bases at V and 6 bases at J, with 9 bases between the two ends. DNA for the CDR3: TGCGCCAGCAGCCAAGATGAAGGGGGCAATGAGCAGTTCTTC. Its protein product is CASSQDEGGNEQFF.

The J gene is TRBJ1-1, the V gene TRBV6-1, with D possibly matching TRBD1 (6 bases). Germline V gene lookup returns CDR1 MNHNS and CDR2 SASEGT. Trimming left V 7 bases short and J 3 bases short, with 15 bases between. CDR3 length equals 14 residues. Here the CDR3 reads CASTQGGAYTEAFF. CDR3 DNA: TGTGCCAGCACCCAAGGGGGTGCGTACACTGAAGCTTTCTTT.

The CDR3 sequence is CASSPSRGLAGGPYNEQFF. The CDR3 DNA follows: TGTGCCAGCAGTCCCAGTAGGGGACTAGCGGGGGGGCCCTACAATGAGCAGTTCTTC. This chain joins TRBV11-2 and TRBJ2-1; 16 bases line up with TRBD2. Trimming at V came to 6 bases and at J to 2 bases, leaving 10 bases not matched to a gene. Germline lookup yields CDR1 SGHAT and CDR2 FQNNGV. The CDR3 spans 19 residues.

This chain links TRBV30 with TRBJ2-7; D not resolved. CDR3 size: 12 residues. Between the trimmed V and J ends, which lost 3 bases and 5 bases, there was a span of 11 bases. Germline CDR1 is GTSNPN and CDR2 is SVGIG (reference sequence). CDR3 protein: CAWREKKHEQYF. The CDR3 DNA reads TGTGCCTGGAGAGAGAAGAAGCACGAGCAGTACTTC.

The chain has TRBV7-3 and TRBJ2-7, with 11 bases that match TRBD2. V shed 4 bases and J 0 bases; nucleotides not matched to a gene: 5. CDR3 length: 16 residues. Germline CDR1 and CDR2: SGHTA and FQGTGA. The CDR3: CASSCLTSGASYEQYF. CDR3 bases: TGTGCCAGCAGCTGTTTGACTAGCGGGGCCTCCTACGAGCAGTACTTC.

J is TRBJ2-1 and V is TRBV13, with TRBD1 matching over 9 bases. Losses at the gene ends were 5 bases for V and 10 bases for J; bases not matched to a gene: 9. This CDR3 contains 14 residues. Germline lookup yields CDR1 PRHDT and CDR2 FYEKMQ (reference sequence). The CDR3 DNA follows: TGTGCCAGCAGCCCAGGGACAGGGCTGGGGGAGCAGTTCTTC. Its translation is CASSPGTGLGEQFF. Combining the CDR3 with reference TRBV13 and TRBJ2-1 gives the whole variable domain AAGVIQSPRHLIKEKRETATLKCYPIPRHDTVYWYQQGPGQDPQFLISFYEKMQSDKGSIPDRFSAQQFSDYHSELNMSSLELGDSALYFCASSPGTGLGEQFFGPGTRLTVL.

The count of this clone is one. The chain links TRBV6-5 to TRBJ2-7; TRBD2 matches 8 bases. The CDR3 runs to 13 residues. V lost 5 bases, J lost 3 bases, and 3 bases stayed unmatched. Germline V gene data show CDR1 as MNHEY and CDR2 as SVGAGI. The CDR3 nucleotides read TGTGCCAGCAGTCACCGGGAGGGCTACGAGCAGTACTTC. Translation gives CASSHREGYEQYF.

This chain connects TRBV2 to TRBJ2-7; the D gene is possibly TRBD2 (7 bases). The germline V gene has CDR1 SNHLY and CDR2 FYNNEI. With 7 bases removed from V and 4 bases from J, the gap between germline ends came to 17 bases. CDR3 length: 14 residues. CDR3 in DNA: TGTGCCAGCAACCATTTAGGGGGGGAGTACGAGCAGTACTTC. It specifies CASNHLGGEYEQYF.

The chain couples TRBV5-6 to TRBJ2-7; D not resolved. This CDR3 contains 15 residues. Germline loops: CDR1 SGHDT, CDR2 YYEEEE. The germline V and J ends were trimmed by 2 bases and 2 bases, with 14 bases remaining between them. CDR3 coding DNA: TGTGCCAGCAGCTTTACCGAGGCAGTCGCCTACGAGCAGTACTTC. This sequence encodes CASSFTEAVAYEQYF.

This chain links TRBV2 with TRBJ2-5, with no clear D. The length of the CDR3 is 10 residues. Germline V gene sequence: CDR1 SNHLY, CDR2 FYNNEI. V dropped 10 bases and J dropped 5 bases, with 8 bases sitting between them. The DNA for the CDR3 is TGTGCCACCTCCGGGGAGACCCAGTACTTC. This encodes CATSGETQYF.

The chain couples TRBV5-6 to TRBJ1-5; D call uncertain. From germline, CDR1 is SGHDT and CDR2 YYEEEE. The ends were cut back, 0 bases at V and 0 bases at J, with 4 bases in the middle. This CDR3 comprises 14 residues. DNA of the CDR3: TGTGCCAGCAGCTTGGATCGTAGCAATCAGCCCCAGCATTTT. Its translation: CASSLDRSNQPQHF.

The rearrangement joins TRBV23-1 to TRBJ1-6; D might be TRBD1 (5 bases). TRBV23-1 is an ORF for which the function is uncertain. This CDR3 region has 17 residues. V was shortened by 3 bases and J by 10 bases, with 22 bases between the two germline ends. The CDR3 bases are TGCGCCAGCAGTCATCCGAAGACAGATGGAGGAGGGTCACCCCTCCACTTT. The encoded protein is CASSHPKTDGGGSPLHF.

This rearrangement joins TRBV4-1 to TRBJ2-5, with a weak D call TRBD1 (6 bases). The germline V and J ends were trimmed by 1 base and 2 bases, with 11 bases remaining between them. The germline V gene encodes CDR1 MGHRA and CDR2 YSYEKL. CDR3 length: 15 residues. The CDR3 DNA reads TGCGCCAGCAGCCAAGGAGGGGGTCTACAAGAGACCCAGTACTTC. Translating gives CASSQGGGLQETQYF.

This clone was detected once. V is TRBV6-5 and J is TRBJ1-1; the D is unclear. The CDR3 loop spans 16 amino acids. The germline V gene has CDR1 MNHEY and CDR2 SVGAGI. Trimming took off 4 bases at V and 0 bases at J, with 15 bases between the two ends. The CDR3 is CASSSSGGELNTEAFF. Written as DNA, the CDR3 is TGTGCCAGCAGTTCAAGCGGCGGGGAGCTGAACACTGAAGCTTTCTTT.

This rearrangement joins TRBV9 to TRBJ1-3; D is unresolved. This CDR3 comprises 15 residues. Germline CDR1 reads SGDLS; CDR2 reads YYNGEE. The germline V and J ends were trimmed by 0 bases and 4 bases, with 11 bases remaining between them. The DNA for the CDR3 is TGTGCCAGCAGCGTAGAGGGCGCGGAAGGAAACACCATATATTTT. This translates into CASSVEGAEGNTIYF. The complete variable domain, with remaining parts taken from reference TRBV9 and TRBJ1-3, reads DSGVTQTPKHLITATGQRVTLRCSPRSGDLSVYWYQQSLDQGLQFLIQYYNGEERAKGNILERFSAQQFPDLHSELNLSSLELGDSALYFCASSVEGAEGNTIYFGEGSWLTVV.

The chain combines TRBV19 with TRBJ2-3, with 9 bases aligning to TRBD2. V was pared by 3 bases and J by 5 bases, with 6 bases of the junction left unmatched. The germline V gene encodes CDR1 LNHDA and CDR2 SQIVND (reference sequence). The CDR3 is 15 residues long. The chain's CDR3 is CASSIGGGAGDTQYF. DNA of the CDR3: TGTGCCAGTAGTATCGGCGGGGGGGCCGGAGATACGCAGTATTTT.

The V gene is TRBV1, the J gene TRBJ2-3; no DNA check was done on the table's D call, TRBD2. TRBV1 is listed as a pseudogene. This CDR3 has 16 residues. CDR3 in DNA: TGCACCAGCAGCCTCACACCGGCCCACGGGGCAGATACGCAGTATTTT. Translating gives CTSSLTPAHGADTQYF.

The chain joins TRBV29-1 to TRBJ2-3; 12 nucleotides agree with TRBD2. CDR1 and CDR2 from the germline V gene are SQVTM and ANQGSEA. V shed 7 bases, J shed 2 bases, and the junction held 22 bases outside the gene matches. CDR3 length: 20 amino acids. The CDR3 sequence: CSAVTSGSFEFPSHTDTQYF. As DNA, the CDR3 is TGCAGCGCCGTGACTAGCGGGAGTTTTGAGTTCCCTTCCCACACAGATACGCAGTATTTT.

This sequence joins TRBV7-2 and TRBJ1-1; D uncertain. V was cut by 5 bases and J by 7 bases, with 14 bases left in between. Per germline, CDR1 SGHTA and CDR2 FQGNSA. The CDR3 covers 13 residues. CDR3 residues: CASSHSGPYEAFF. The CDR3 DNA reads as TGTGCCAGCAGCCACTCGGGTCCCTATGAAGCTTTCTTT.

This sequence joins TRBV9 and TRBJ1-2, with D tentatively TRBD1 (6 bases). V lost 0 bases to trimming and J lost 3 bases, with 12 bases between them. Germline V CDR1 and CDR2: SGDLS, YYNGEE. The CDR3 extends over 15 amino acids. The CDR3 here is CASSVEGGWDYGYTF. The CDR3 DNA sequence: TGTGCCAGCAGCGTAGAAGGGGGATGGGACTATGGCTACACCTTC.

This clone was recorded only once. This sequence joins TRBV27 and TRBJ1-4; maybe TRBD1 (6 bases). CDR3 length equals 14 residues. From germline, CDR1 is MNHEY and CDR2 SMNVEV (reference sequence). Trimming took 1 base from V and 8 from J, leaving 11 bases between them. The CDR3 sequence is CASSLLGGAEKLFF. The CDR3 nucleotides are TGTGCCAGCAGTTTATTAGGGGGAGCCGAAAAACTGTTTTTT. Drawing the rest from reference TRBV27 and TRBJ1-4, the complete variable domain is EAQVTQNPRYLITVTGKKLTVTCSQNMNHEYMSWYRQDPGLGLRQIYYSMNVEVTDKGDVPEGYKVSRKEKRNFPLILESPSPNQTSLYFCASSLLGGAEKLFFGSGTQLSVL.

The chain links TRBV5-4 to TRBJ1-1; tentative D call: TRBD1 (5 bases). Trimming removed 4 bases from V and 6 bases from J, with 10 bases in between. The germline gives CDR1 SGHNT, CDR2 YYREEE (reference sequence). CDR3 length: 12 amino acids. The CDR3 bases are TGTGCCAGCAGCGAGGGGACCCCTGAAGCTTTCTTT. It translates to CASSEGTPEAFF.

This sequence joins TRBV10-2 and TRBJ1-1; 8 positions agree with TRBD1. CDR3 length: 15 residues. V gave up 6 bases and J gave up 1 base; unmatched junction bases: 7. Germline lookup yields CDR1 WSHSY and CDR2 SAAADI. CDR3: CASSDWTGKNTEAFF. For the CDR3, the DNA is TGCGCCAGCAGCGACTGGACAGGGAAGAACACTGAAGCTTTCTTT.